The 19 T cell receptor beta chains below were found in one sample sequenced in a study of T cell changes during pregnancy in multiple sclerosis. TCRdb's copy holds only in-frame clones and misses some; the assay was immunoSEQ multiplex PCR. The data hold under 65,000 clones, with 80% to 95% observed a single time. The material was CD4+ T cells from peripheral blood mononuclear cells, obtained in the third trimester of pregnancy. Receptor source: a female donor with multiple sclerosis, enrolled in a pregnancy study.

The chain couples TRBV9 to TRBJ2-3; D possibly corresponds to TRBD2 (6 bases). The CDR3 consists of 15 residues. In germline, CDR1 is SGDLS, CDR2 YYNGEE. V lost 0 bases, J lost 0 bases, and 8 bases lay in between. The CDR3 region is CASSVDRGSTDTQYF. CDR3 in DNA: TGTGCCAGCAGCGTAGATCGGGGGAGCACAGATACGCAGTATTTT.

The chain combines TRBV5-1 with TRBJ2-1, with 11 nucleotides matching TRBD2. Germline lookup yields CDR1 SGHRS and CDR2 YFSETQ. The CDR3 extends over 18 amino acids. V shed 3 bases and J 0 bases; nucleotides not matched to a gene: 8. CDR3 coding DNA: TGCGCCAGCAGCTCCAGGCTGACTAGCGGGGACTCCTACAATGAGCAGTTCTTC. Amino acids: CASSSRLTSGDSYNEQFF.

The CDR3 region has the DNA TGTGCCAGCAGTTACGGGACAGGGGGTAGTTCACCCCTCCACTTT. Translated, it gives CASSYGTGGSSPLHF. The V call is TRBV6-5, the J call TRBJ1-6, with 11 bases identical to TRBD1. This CDR3 has 15 amino acids. CDR1 and CDR2 from the germline V gene are MNHEY and SVGAGI. Trimming removed 2 bases from V and 9 bases from J; junction bases left unmatched: 3.

The chain joins TRBV9 to TRBJ2-7, with D possibly matching TRBD1 (6 bases). The germline V and J ends were trimmed by 4 bases and 2 bases, with 13 bases remaining between them. This CDR3 is built from 14 residues. Germline V gene lookup returns CDR1 SGDLS and CDR2 YYNGEE. CDR3 sequence (DNA): TGTGCCAGCAGCCTAGGGCAGGGGACCTACGAGCAGTACTTC. Amino acids: CASSLGQGTYEQYF.

The V and J genes are TRBV5-6 and TRBJ2-1, with 7 positions matching TRBD2. The length of the CDR3 is 15 residues. The trim removed 4 bases at V and 7 bases at J, leaving 11 bases unmatched. Germline V lookup: CDR1 SGHDT, CDR2 YYEEEE. The CDR3 DNA follows: TGTGCCAGCAGCACCGGAGGGGAGGGCCTGAATGAGCAGTTCTTC. Translation: CASSTGGEGLNEQFF.

The chain is built from TRBV5-1 and TRBJ2-7; the D gene is possibly TRBD1 (6 bases). V lost 6 bases and J 0 bases, leaving 10 bases between the germline ends. This CDR3 has 13 amino acids. Germline loops: CDR1 SGHRS, CDR2 YFSETQ. The CDR3 region is CASTRGSSYEQYF. DNA for the CDR3: TGCGCCAGCACCAGGGGTAGCTCCTACGAGCAGTACTTC.

The V call is TRBV9, the J call TRBJ2-3; TRBD2 aligns across 9 bases. The germline gives CDR1 SGDLS, CDR2 YYNGEE. CDR3 size: 15 residues. The trim removed 4 bases at V and 4 bases at J, leaving 7 bases unmatched. CDR3 nucleotide sequence: TGTGCCAGCAGCTTAAGCGGGGGGCCCCCAGATACGCAGTATTTT. Its translation: CASSLSGGPPDTQYF.

The chain joins TRBV5-1 to TRBJ1-1; D unclear. The CDR3 runs 11 residues. V was cut by 4 bases and J by 10 bases, with 11 bases left in between. From germline, CDR1 is SGHRS and CDR2 YFSETQ. CDR3 region: CASSTEGSAFF. The CDR3 DNA reads as TGCGCCAGCAGCACCGAGGGATCAGCTTTCTTT.

The J gene is TRBJ2-2, the V gene TRBV7-8, with D maybe TRBD2 (5 bases). Deletions cut 5 bases from V and 7 bases from J, with 20 bases between. The CDR3 has 16 amino acids. Germline V gene lookup returns CDR1 SGHVS and CDR2 FQNEAQ. Here the CDR3 DNA reads TGTGCCAGCAGCCCAGTCCCGTGGTCCGGGGTCGGGGAGCTGTTTTTT. Protein product: CASSPVPWSGVGELFF.

The chain recombines TRBV5-1 with TRBJ1-2, with D perhaps TRBD1 (6 bases). V was cut by 4 bases and J by 5 bases, with 12 bases left in between. CDR3 length equals 13 residues. Germline CDR1 is SGHRS and CDR2 is YFSETQ. CDR3 protein: CASSTDRLYGYTF. The CDR3 nucleotides read TGCGCCAGCAGCACCGACAGGTTATATGGCTACACCTTC.

This clone was seen only a few times. The chain employs TRBV28 and TRBJ1-2; D is unclear. The CDR3 sequence is 12 residues long. The V end was cut by 10 bases, the J end by 1 base, with 10 bases between. Germline assignment: CDR1 MDHEN and CDR2 SYDVKM. The chain's CDR3 is CATHTINYGYTF. The DNA for the CDR3 is TGTGCCACACATACGATTAACTATGGCTACACCTTC.

This clone was found once. The V and J genes are TRBV5-6 and TRBJ2-7; 7 nucleotides align to TRBD1. The germline CDR1 and CDR2 sequences are SGHDT and YYEEEE. With 4 bases clipped from V and 4 bases from J, the junction kept 11 bases outside the gene matches. This CDR3 contains 15 residues. The CDR3 loop is CASSPGRQGWYEQYF. The CDR3 DNA reads TGTGCCAGCAGCCCAGGACGACAGGGATGGTACGAGCAGTACTTC.

The chain joins TRBV4-2 to TRBJ2-5, with TRBD2 matching over 7 bases. The V gene end was trimmed by 4 bases and the J gene end by 3 bases; junction bases not matched to a gene: 14. CDR1 and CDR2 (germline): LGHNA, YNFKEQ. CDR3 length: 17 amino acids. CDR3 residues: CASSRQGTPSGEETQYF. CDR3 nucleotide sequence: TGTGCCAGCAGCCGTCAAGGGACCCCCAGCGGGGAAGAGACCCAGTACTTC.

Note on this clone: The junction and the germline gene differ at one end; a read error may be behind it. The rearrangement links TRBV2 to TRBJ2-7; 9 bases fit TRBD1. The germline V gene has CDR1 SNHLY and CDR2 FYNNEI. The CDR3 is made up of 11 amino acids. The CDR3 spells CASRERQGGRF. In DNA, the CDR3 is TGTGCCAGCAGAGAAAGACAGGGGGGTCGCTTC.

This chain links TRBV5-1 with TRBJ2-7, with unresolved D. V was shortened by 4 bases and J by 1 base, with 9 bases between the two germline ends. Looked up from germline, CDR1 is SGHRS and CDR2 is YFSETQ. This CDR3 region has 13 residues. CDR3 sequence: CASSPSGSYEQYF. In nucleotides, the CDR3 is TGCGCCAGCAGCCCCTCAGGTTCCTACGAGCAGTACTTC. Based on the CDR3 plus reference TRBV5-1 and TRBJ2-7, the full variable domain is KAGVTQTPRYLIKTRGQQVTLSCSPISGHRSVSWYQQTPGQGLQFLFEYFSETQRNKGNFPGRFSGRQFSNSRSEMNVSTLELGDSALYLCASSPSGSYEQYFGPGTRLTVT.

In its sample, this clone was seen a few times. V usage is TRBV2 and J usage is TRBJ1-1; no clear D gene. The V gene's germline CDR1 is SNHLY and CDR2 FYNNEI. The CDR3 totals 13 residues. With 4 bases removed from V and 0 bases from J, the gap between germline ends came to 6 bases. CDR3 DNA: TGTGCCAGCAGTGTCAGTATGAACACTGAAGCTTTCTTT. It encodes CASSVSMNTEAFF.

The chain carries TRBV7-2 and TRBJ2-1, with 7 bases identical to TRBD1. The CDR3 consists of 17 residues. Germline CDR1 and CDR2: SGHTA and FQGNSA. V lost 1 base, J lost 9 bases, and 15 bases stayed unmatched. The DNA of the CDR3 is TGTGCCAGCAGCTTAGTGGGGACAGAAACCCCCGTCATTGAGCAGTTCTTC. It yields the protein CASSLVGTETPVIEQFF.

V usage is TRBV11-2 and J usage is TRBJ2-5; D perhaps matches TRBD2 (5 bases). Trimming removed 4 bases at V and 4 bases at J, with 16 bases between. Germline values: CDR1 SGHAT, CDR2 FQNNGV. This CDR3 has 15 residues. The CDR3 sequence: CASSSVRARRETQYF. The DNA for the CDR3 is TGTGCCAGCAGCTCAGTGAGGGCGCGGAGAGAGACCCAGTACTTC.

The chain links TRBV5-1 to TRBJ2-1, with 9 positions matching TRBD2. The CDR3 totals 13 residues. Germline CDR1 reads SGHRS; CDR2 reads YFSETQ. Trimming took 2 bases from V and 11 from J; bases not matched to a gene: 5. The CDR3 nucleotides read TGCGCCAGCAGCTTAGGGAGCGGGGGGAAGCAGTTCTTC. Translated: CASSLGSGGKQFF.